This TCR beta chain was observed in a study of cytomegalovirus exposure and HLA in healthy donors. Study summary: Early released data comprised around 85 million unique TCRs from HLA-typed donors. Study results and caveats: It was about 150 TCR beta chains that were listed as cytomegalovirus-associated. Further analysis was carried out later, and it showed several of the most significant clusters appearing linked to common viral pathogens.

PCR used 60 Vbeta primers and 13 Jbeta primers. Sequenced by immunoSEQ multiplex PCR; TCRdb stores in-frame clones only, minus some. This sample has under 200,000 clones, with roughly 77% found just once. In its sample, this clone was seen once. Its cognate antigen is unknown. V was clipped by 3 bases and J by 0 bases, with 6 bases between them. CDR1 is MNHEY, CDR2 SMNVEV, per germline (reference sequence). The CDR3 has 14 amino acids. The rearrangement joins TRBV27 to TRBJ1-5, with D hard to call. This clonotype was sampled from a male donor in good health and CMV-seropositive. Sequenced input: PBMCs. CDR3 region: CASSFRFSNQPQHF. CDR3 DNA: TGTGCCAGCAGTTTCCGGTTTAGCAATCAGCCCCAGCATTTT.